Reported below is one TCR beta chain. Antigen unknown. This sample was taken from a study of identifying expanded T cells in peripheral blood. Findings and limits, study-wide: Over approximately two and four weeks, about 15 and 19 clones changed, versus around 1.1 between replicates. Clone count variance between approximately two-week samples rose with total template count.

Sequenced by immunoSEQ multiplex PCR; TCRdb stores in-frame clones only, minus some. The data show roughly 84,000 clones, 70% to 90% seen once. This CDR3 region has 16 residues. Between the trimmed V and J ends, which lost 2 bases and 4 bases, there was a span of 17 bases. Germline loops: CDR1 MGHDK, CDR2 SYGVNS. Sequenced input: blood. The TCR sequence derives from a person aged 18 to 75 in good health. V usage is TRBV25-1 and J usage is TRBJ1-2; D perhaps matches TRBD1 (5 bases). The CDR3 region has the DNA TGTGCCAGCAGTGAACCAAGGCAGAGGGGAGGCTATGGCTACACCTTC. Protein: CASSEPRQRGGYGYTF.